Below, 6 T cell receptor beta chains from the same sample are listed, as sequenced in a study of T cell changes during pregnancy in multiple sclerosis. Profiled with immunoSEQ multiplex PCR; TCRdb holds only in-frame clones, not every one. The sample consists of 20,000 to 30,000 clones, more than 85% of them appearing once. The source was CD4+ T cells from peripheral blood mononuclear cells, collected in the second trimester of pregnancy. The receptors derive from a female donor in good health, enrolled as a control in a pregnancy study.

The genes are TRBV10-3 and TRBJ1-4; the D is unclear. Per the germline V gene, CDR1 is ENHRY and CDR2 is SYGVKD. The CDR3 totals 15 residues. Trimming took 2 bases from V and 0 from J, leaving 7 bases between them. The CDR3 DNA follows: TGTGCCATCAGTGAGGAGCCGGCAACTAATGAAAAACTGTTTTTT. Translated: CAISEEPATNEKLFF.

This clone was seen once. The chain is built from TRBV7-3 and TRBJ2-1; TRBD2 matches 9 bases. This CDR3 has 16 residues. The germline V gene has CDR1 SGHTA and CDR2 FQGTGA. The V gene end was trimmed by 3 bases and the J gene end by 4 bases; junction bases not matched to a gene: 7. In DNA form, the CDR3 reads TGTGCCAGCAGCTTGCGGGAGGGATTAGTATACAATGAGCAGTTCTTC. Protein: CASSLREGLVYNEQFF. The full variable domain, with the rest looked up from reference TRBV7-3 and TRBJ2-1, is GAGVSQTPSNKVTEKGKYVELRCDPISGHTALYWYRQSLGQGPEFLIYFQGTGAADDSGLPNDRFFAVRPEGSVSTLKIQRTERGDSAVYLCASSLREGLVYNEQFFGPGTRLTVL.

The gene calls are TRBV28 and TRBJ1-5, with unresolved D. The CDR3 spans 13 residues. The germline gives CDR1 MDHEN, CDR2 SYDVKM. Trimming removed 2 bases from V and 2 bases from J, with 4 bases in between. The CDR3 is CASSLIGNQPQHF. Written as DNA, the CDR3 is TGTGCCAGCAGTTTAATAGGCAATCAGCCCCAGCATTTT.

This sequence joins TRBV21-1 and TRBJ2-7; the table gives TRBD1 as D, unverified against the DNA. TRBV21-1 is termed a pseudogene. The length of the CDR3 is 15 residues. CDR3 loop: CASSKPWGTAYEQYF. CDR3 nucleotide sequence: TGTGCCAGCAGCAAACCCTGGGGGACAGCCTACGAGCAGTACTTC.

V gene TRBV19 combines with J gene TRBJ2-5, with D possibly TRBD2 on 6 matching bases. V was clipped by 2 bases and J by 4 bases, with 23 bases between them. Germline CDR1 LNHDA, CDR2 SQIVND (reference sequence). This CDR3 contains 18 residues. The chain's CDR3 is CASSIIGSLGGGGETQYF. The CDR3 DNA sequence: TGTGCCAGTAGTATAATTGGGTCTCTCGGGGGAGGAGGAGAGACCCAGTACTTC.

The DNA for the CDR3 is TGTGCCAGCAGTTCCCAAGTAGCGGGAGGTGGAGAGACCCAGTACTTC. It encodes CASSSQVAGGGETQYF. The gene calls are TRBV2 and TRBJ2-5, with 10 bases that match TRBD2. The CDR3 covers 16 residues. Trimming removed 5 bases from V and 4 bases from J; junction bases left unmatched: 10. Germline CDR1 reads SNHLY; CDR2 reads FYNNEI. Full variable domain (remainder filled in from reference TRBV2 and TRBJ2-5): EPEVTQTPSHQVTQMGQEVILRCVPISNHLYFYWYRQILGQKVEFLVSFYNNEISEKSEIFDDQFSVERPDGSNFTLKIRSTKLEDSAMYFCASSSQVAGGGETQYFGPGTRLLVL.